This paragraph reports one TCR beta chain. Antigen unknown. The data were obtained in a study of response to subunit inactivated influenza vaccine. Study outcomes and limitations: Every seasonal influenza vaccination brings in few new T cells, the authors suggested.

TCRdb reprocessed the RT-PCR reads with MiXCR, giving one entry per CDR3 protein. The repertoire holds roughly 670,000 distinct CDR3 sequences, around 15% seen once, with 7.6% in the top ten. This sample comprised PBMCs from blood, obtained roughly 15 days before vaccination. This clonotype was sampled from a man aged 50-60 years who received an inactivated influenza vaccine.

The CDR3 coding sequence is TGTGCCTGGAGTGCGGGGGACGCTAACTATGGCTACACCTTC. Residues: CAWSAGDANYGYTF. This rearrangement joins TRBV30 to TRBJ1-2; weak D call: TRBD1 (5 bases). The CDR3 is made up of 14 amino acids. Trimming stripped 1 base from V and 0 bases from J, with 9 bases between. Per germline, CDR1 GTSNPN and CDR2 SVGIG (reference sequence).